This TCR beta chain was obtained from a study of blood T cell repertoires in COVID-19. At the level of the study: Sample material is recorded as cDNA or gDNA derived from T cells, B-cell-depleted T cells, or PBMCs.

The Seattle patients joined while their infection was active and were tracked longitudinally afterward. On this clone itself: This same CDR3 is encoded by further DNA sequences in the sample.

Under the authors' procedure: Reference gene primer amplification gave estimated nucleated cell counts. The protocol was immunoSEQ multiplex PCR, while the TCRdb copy is restricted to in-frame clones and leaves out a portion. For V, J and clone size, that table is used; D and trimming come from the DNA. The table includes 300,000 to 350,000 clones, over 70% detected once. Per germline, CDR1 KGHSH and CDR2 LQKENI. This CDR3 is built from 13 residues. Trimming removed 2 bases from V and 3 bases from J, with 8 bases in between. The chain has TRBV18 and TRBJ2-7; D remains unclear. The sample taken for sequencing was peripheral blood. This TCR was recovered from a woman in her 50s with COVID-19, enrolled during active disease. CDR3 in DNA: TGTGCCAGCTCACCAGGTCAGAACTACGAGCAGTACTTC. It codes for CASSPGQNYEQYF.